Each of the 21 T cell receptor beta chains below was sequenced from the same sample in a study of blood T cell repertoires in COVID-19. TCRdb's copy holds only in-frame clones and misses some; the assay was immunoSEQ multiplex PCR. The data contain about 160,000 clones, about 90% of them singletons. Material for sequencing was peripheral blood. These receptor sequences come from a man in his thirties or forties with COVID-19, enrolled during active disease.

This clone has just one count. The chain links TRBV7-2 to TRBJ2-7; D may be TRBD1 (6 bases). The CDR3 totals 13 residues. Trimming shortened V by 3 bases and J by 4 bases, and 10 bases separated the two germline ends. Looked up from germline, CDR1 is SGHTA and CDR2 is FQGNSA. The CDR3 DNA reads as TGTGCCAGCAGCTTCTTGGGGACATACGAGCAGTACTTC. This codes for CASSFLGTYEQYF.

The V call is TRBV28, the J call TRBJ2-3; TRBD1 is a possible D gene (5 bases). Germline V gene sequence: CDR1 MDHEN, CDR2 SYDVKM. Between the trimmed V and J ends, which lost 3 bases and 0 bases, there was a span of 13 bases. The length of the CDR3 is 16 residues. CDR3 nucleotides: TGTGCCAGCAGTTTCGTTGGTGGGGCTAGCACAGATACGCAGTATTTT. Protein product: CASSFVGGASTDTQYF.

The sample holds one count of this clone. This chain links TRBV5-1 with TRBJ1-1; D is perhaps TRBD1 (5 bases). This CDR3 contains 13 residues. The V end was cut by 2 bases, the J end by 1 base, with 6 bases between. Germline loops: CDR1 SGHRS, CDR2 YFSETQ. The CDR3 loop reads CASSFRENTEAFF. The DNA of the CDR3 is TGCGCCAGCAGCTTCAGGGAGAACACTGAAGCTTTCTTT.

V usage is TRBV2 and J usage is TRBJ2-7; 8 bases align to TRBD1. Germline CDR1 and CDR2: SNHLY and FYNNEI. The CDR3 is 16 amino acids. The V segment lost 8 bases and the J segment 3 bases; nucleotides outside the gene matches: 15. The CDR3 sequence is CASRRNRRDRIYEQYF. CDR3 DNA sequence: TGTGCCAGCCGACGCAATCGTCGGGACAGGATCTACGAGCAGTACTTC.

The chain employs TRBV7-3 and TRBJ2-1; D is possibly TRBD1 (7 bases). The V gene lost 4 bases and the J gene lost 2 bases, with 12 bases spanning the gap. There are 15 residues in the CDR3. Germline loops: CDR1 SGHTA, CDR2 FQGTGA. The DNA for the CDR3 is TGTGCCAGCAGCTCCGGAGGGGGCCCCTACAATGAGCAGTTCTTC. As protein: CASSSGGGPYNEQFF.

J is TRBJ1-6 and V is TRBV27, with 7 bases identical to TRBD1. J was trimmed by 6 bases and V by 10 bases; bases with no gene match: 9. Germline V gene sequence: CDR1 MNHEY, CDR2 SMNVEV (reference sequence). The CDR3 sequence is 14 residues long. The CDR3 DNA sequence: TGTGCCACCTCCCCGGACAGGAGTAATTCACCCCTCCACTTT. It translates to CATSPDRSNSPLHF.

This chain joins TRBV5-5 and TRBJ1-5; 8 bases map to TRBD1. This CDR3 is 16 amino acids long. The V and J ends lost 0 bases and 0 bases, in that order; junction bases with no gene match: 2. The V gene's germline CDR1 is SGHKS and CDR2 YYEKEE (reference sequence). CDR3 bases: TGTGCCAGCAGCTTGGGGACAGGGAGTAGCAATCAGCCCCAGCATTTT. Translation: CASSLGTGSSNQPQHF.

The J gene is TRBJ1-2, the V gene TRBV18, with D maybe TRBD1 (5 bases). There are 15 residues in the CDR3. The ends were cut back, 2 bases at V and 8 bases at J, with 18 bases in the middle. CDR1 is KGHSH and CDR2 is LQKENI in the germline V gene. This chain's CDR3 is CASSPALDRGRGYTF. CDR3 nucleotide sequence: TGTGCCAGCTCACCAGCCCTAGACAGAGGAAGGGGCTACACCTTC.

V usage is TRBV6-1 and J usage is TRBJ2-1, with D perhaps TRBD2 (6 bases). Germline V gene data show CDR1 as MNHNS and CDR2 as SASEGT. The CDR3 loop spans 11 amino acids. The V end lost 3 bases, the J end lost 10 bases, and 7 bases lay between the germline ends. The CDR3 DNA reads as TGTGCCAGCAGTGATCGGGGGGAGCAGTTCTTC. Translated, it gives CASSDRGEQFF.

The V gene is TRBV3-1 (or the pseudogene TRBV3-2), the J gene TRBJ1-2; D possibly corresponds to TRBD1 (5 bases). The CDR3 sequence is 13 residues long. Germline V lookup: CDR1 LGHDT, CDR2 YNNKEL (reference sequence). Trimming removed 1 base at V and 5 bases at J, with 8 bases between. CDR3 DNA sequence: TGTGCCAGCAGCCAAGTCGCAGGGTATGGCTACACCTTC. Its protein is CASSQVAGYGYTF.

This chain joins TRBV19 and TRBJ1-2, with 8 bases aligning to TRBD1. The CDR3 spans 15 residues. Unmatched junction bases numbered 4, after V lost 4 bases and J lost 0 bases. Germline assignment: CDR1 LNHDA and CDR2 SQIVND (reference sequence). The CDR3 nucleotides are TGTGCCAGTAGTACCCCAGGGGGCCCTAACTATGGCTACACCTTC. Residues: CASSTPGGPNYGYTF.

The chain employs TRBV2 and TRBJ2-7; 9 bases align to TRBD1. With V trimmed by 6 bases and J by 5 bases, 8 bases remained unmatched. The germline gives CDR1 SNHLY, CDR2 FYNNEI. CDR3 length equals 14 residues. Written as DNA, the CDR3 is TGTGCCAGCAGGGGTAGGACAGGGGTCCACGAGCAGTACTTC. Protein product: CASRGRTGVHEQYF. Using reference TRBV2 and TRBJ2-7 for the parts outside the CDR3, the full variable domain is EPEVTQTPSHQVTQMGQEVILRCVPISNHLYFYWYRQILGQKVEFLVSFYNNEISEKSEIFDDQFSVERPDGSNFTLKIRSTKLEDSAMYFCASRGRTGVHEQYFGPGTRLTVT.

The chain links TRBV20-1 to TRBJ2-7; no clear D. Trimming shortened V by 4 bases and J by 5 bases, and 9 bases separated the two germline ends. This CDR3 has 11 amino acids. The germline V gene encodes CDR1 DFQATT and CDR2 SNEGSKA (reference sequence). For the CDR3, the DNA is TGCAGTGCTACACCCCTAGACGAGCAGTACTTC. It encodes CSATPLDEQYF.

The V call is TRBV18, the J call TRBJ1-2; D is uncertain. V lost 4 bases and J lost 2, with 14 bases in between. The CDR3 spans 15 residues. From germline, CDR1 is KGHSH and CDR2 LQKENI. This chain's CDR3 is CASSLSGPPNYGYTF. The CDR3 DNA reads as TGTGCCAGCTCACTCTCTGGCCCTCCCAACTATGGCTACACCTTC. The full variable domain, completed using reference TRBV18 and TRBJ1-2, is NAGVMQNPRHLVRRRGQEARLRCSPMKGHSHVYWYRQLPEEGLKFMVYLQKENIIDESGMPKERFSAEFPKEGPSILRIQQVVRGDSAAYFCASSLSGPPNYGYTFGSGTRLTVV.

The CDR3 nucleotides read TGTGCCAGCAGTTTAGCCCCCGCGGGAGGTACCGGGGAGCTGTTTTTT. It specifies CASSLAPAGGTGELFF. This sequence joins TRBV27 and TRBJ2-2; TRBD2 agrees at 8 bases. CDR1 is MNHEY, CDR2 SMNVEV, per germline (reference sequence). The CDR3 covers 16 residues. J lost 5 bases, V lost 2 bases, and 7 bases had no gene match.

V and J are TRBV4-2 and TRBJ2-3; D is possibly TRBD2 (6 bases). The germline CDR1 and CDR2 sequences are LGHNA and YNFKEQ. The CDR3 loop spans 15 amino acids. V was pared by 3 bases and J by 2 bases, with 12 bases between. The CDR3 nucleotides read TGTGCCAGCAGCCAGTGGGACTCCTCCACAGATACGCAGTATTTT. It encodes CASSQWDSSTDTQYF.

This sequence joins TRBV5-1 and TRBJ2-7; 10 positions match TRBD2. Trimming cost V 0 bases and J 2 bases; bases outside gene matches: 2. The CDR3 is made up of 15 amino acids. Germline assignment: CDR1 SGHRS and CDR2 YFSETQ. The CDR3: CASSLASGRAYEQYF. CDR3 coding DNA: TGCGCCAGCAGCTTGGCTAGCGGGAGAGCCTACGAGCAGTACTTC.

The rearrangement uses TRBV4-1 and TRBJ2-7; 14 nucleotides line up with TRBD2. The CDR3 consists of 18 residues. Germline V gives CDR1 MGHRA, CDR2 YSYEKL. V dropped 3 bases and J dropped 7; count of bases not matched to a gene: 14. As DNA, the CDR3 is TGCGCCAGCAGCCATCCCGGACTAGCGGGAGGACCTATCAGGGAGCAGTACTTC. Amino acid sequence: CASSHPGLAGGPIREQYF.

The chain recombines TRBV28 with TRBJ2-1; 8 nucleotides match TRBD1. Germline CDR1 and CDR2: MDHEN and SYDVKM. V dropped 0 bases and J dropped 5; count of bases not matched to a gene: 0. The CDR3 is 14 amino acids. The chain's CDR3 is CASSLWGQDNEQFF. The CDR3 DNA reads TGTGCCAGCAGTTTATGGGGACAGGACAATGAGCAGTTCTTC.

The chain employs TRBV27 and TRBJ1-5, with D perhaps TRBD1 (6 bases). In germline, CDR1 is MNHEY, CDR2 SMNVEV (reference sequence). V lost 5 bases and J 7 bases, leaving 21 bases between the germline ends. This CDR3 has 16 amino acids. The CDR3 reads CASSPAGGGLWQPQHF. CDR3 DNA: TGTGCCAGCAGTCCGGCGGGGGGCGGGTTGTGGCAGCCCCAGCATTTT.

The V and J genes are TRBV28 and TRBJ2-2; 9 bases are shared with TRBD2. Looked up from germline, CDR1 is MDHEN and CDR2 is SYDVKM. The CDR3 loop spans 13 amino acids. V was clipped by 6 bases and J by 5 bases; unmatched bases: 1. The CDR3 loop reads CASRRGGTGELFF. As DNA, the CDR3 is TGTGCCAGCAGGCGGGGGGGGACCGGGGAGCTGTTTTTT.